These 24 T cell receptor beta chains originate from one sample sequenced in a study of T cell repertoires in cytomegalovirus infection. These receptors have no known antigen. Using its own MiXCR run on the reads, TCRdb lists one record per CDR3 protein. The sample has fewer than 1,000,000 distinct CDR3 sequences; 30% to 40% are singletons. Here the sequenced sample was cultured CD8+ T cells from PBMCs, taken from culture after CMV antigen stimulation. Receptors were obtained from a human donor in good health (CMV status not recorded). Some clones in this sample may be carry-over from other donors' samples.

The chain links TRBV4-1 to TRBJ1-2; D remains ambiguous. Germline CDR1 is MGHRA and CDR2 is YSYEKL. Between the trimmed V and J ends, which lost 0 bases and 8 bases, there was a span of 10 bases. The CDR3 extends over 13 amino acids. The CDR3 DNA sequence: TGCGCCAGCAGCCAAGATCCGGCATTCGGCTACACCTTC. This gives the protein CASSQDPAFGYTF.

The genes are TRBV19 and TRBJ2-4, with D perhaps assigned TRBD1 or TRBD2 (5 bases each). The V gene lost 5 bases and the J gene lost 0 bases, with 11 bases spanning the gap. The length of the CDR3 is 15 residues. Germline V lookup: CDR1 LNHDA, CDR2 SQIVND (reference sequence). The CDR3 DNA reads as TGTGCCAGTAGTTCCCGGGGCGAAGCCAAAAACATTCAGTACTTC. It specifies CASSSRGEAKNIQYF.

V gene TRBV4-1 combines with J gene TRBJ1-5, with D uncertain. The V gene lost 0 bases and the J gene lost 4 bases, with 13 bases spanning the gap. Germline V lookup: CDR1 MGHRA, CDR2 YSYEKL. The CDR3 extends over 16 amino acids. CDR3 nucleotide sequence: TGCGCCAGCAGCCAAGATTGGTCTGGCAAGAATCAGCCCCAGCATTTT. It codes for CASSQDWSGKNQPQHF.

This chain links TRBV7-9 with TRBJ2-5; possible D gene TRBD2, 5 bases. V was pared by 1 base and J by 5 bases, with 17 bases between. Germline V CDR1 and CDR2: SEHNR, FQNEAQ (reference sequence). This CDR3 comprises 16 residues. The CDR3 sequence: CASSLGFRTTGETQYF. CDR3 coding DNA: TGTGCCAGCAGCTTAGGGTTCAGAACAACGGGGGAGACCCAGTACTTC.

V and J are TRBV19 and TRBJ2-1, with D tentatively TRBD2 (6 bases). The V gene lost 5 bases and the J gene lost 0 bases, with 11 bases spanning the gap. Germline V CDR1 and CDR2: LNHDA, SQIVND (reference sequence). This CDR3 is 15 amino acids long. CDR3 in DNA: TGTGCCAGTAGTTGGAGGGAAAGCTCCTACAATGAGCAGTTCTTC. Translating gives CASSWRESSYNEQFF.

The chain links TRBV11-3 to TRBJ2-5, with no clear D. V was cut by 0 bases and J by 5 bases, with 10 bases left in between. The V gene's germline CDR1 is SGHNT and CDR2 YENEEA. The CDR3 runs 14 residues. CDR3 DNA: TGTGCCAGCAGCTTAGAAGGGTCTGGGGAGACCCAGTACTTC. It is translated as CASSLEGSGETQYF.

V is TRBV25-1 and J is TRBJ2-5, with no clear D. This CDR3 contains 11 residues. V gave up 8 bases and J gave up 4 bases, with 8 bases separating them. Germline CDR1 reads MGHDK; CDR2 reads SYGVNS. This CDR3 reads CASHPGETQYF. The CDR3 DNA is TGTGCCAGCCACCCCGGAGAGACCCAGTACTTC.

CDR3 in DNA: TGCGCCAGCAGCCCCGGGACAGGGGATCTGCAAGAGACCCAGTACTTC. This translates into CASSPGTGDLQETQYF. The chain is built from TRBV5-1 and TRBJ2-5; TRBD1 matches at 10 bases. This CDR3 has 16 residues. V was clipped by 4 bases and J by 2 bases; unmatched bases: 8. CDR1 is SGHRS, CDR2 YFSETQ, per germline.

This clonotype was observed a handful of times. The chain is built from TRBV12-3 or TRBV12-4 and TRBJ2-3; 10 bases align to TRBD2. V lost 8 bases and J lost 7; bases outside the gene matches: 12. This CDR3 is built from 15 residues. The CDR3 sequence: CASYSLASGGYTQYF. The CDR3 DNA is TGTGCCAGCTACAGTTTGGCTAGCGGGGGATATACGCAGTATTTT.

The rearrangement uses TRBV27 and TRBJ2-5, with D tentatively TRBD1 or TRBD2 (5 bases each). This CDR3 comprises 22 residues. Trimming left V 6 bases short and J 5 bases short, with 40 bases between. The germline V gene encodes CDR1 MNHEY and CDR2 SMNVEV (reference sequence). CDR3 bases: TGTGCCAGCAGCCTTGATCCCCCGCGCACTCACGGGACCGAGGAGGTGTGGGAGACCCAGTACTTC. Encoded protein: CASSLDPPRTHGTEEVWETQYF.

The V gene is TRBV4-1, the J gene TRBJ2-4; no definite D call. Germline V gene data show CDR1 as MGHRA and CDR2 as YSYEKL. The CDR3 extends over 12 amino acids. V was shortened by 1 base and J by 9 bases, with 7 bases between the two germline ends. The CDR3 reads CASSQGWSIQYF. The DNA for the CDR3 is TGCGCCAGCAGCCAAGGGTGGAGCATTCAGTACTTC.

In its sample, this clonotype was seen a few times. This chain joins TRBV5-6 and TRBJ2-1; D tentatively reads TRBD1 or TRBD2 (6 bases each). CDR1 is SGHDT and CDR2 is YYEEEE in the germline V gene. V lost 4 bases and J 0 bases, leaving 14 bases between the germline ends. This CDR3 region has 16 residues. The CDR3 bases are TGTGCCAGCAGCCCCGAGGGGGGTATCTCCTACAATGAGCAGTTCTTC. Amino acid sequence: CASSPEGGISYNEQFF.

The chain is built from TRBV6-6 and TRBJ2-7; maybe TRBD2 (7 bases). There are 15 residues in the CDR3. V dropped 5 bases and J dropped 3 bases, with 17 bases sitting between them. CDR1 MNHNY and CDR2 SVGAGI come from the germline V gene (reference sequence). CDR3 nucleotide sequence: TGTGCCAGCAGTATTAAGGGGGGGGCCCTCTACGAGCAGTACTTC. It yields the protein CASSIKGGALYEQYF.

The chain uses TRBV4-1 and TRBJ2-1, with D possibly being TRBD2 (6 bases). Between the trimmed V and J ends, which lost 4 bases and 8 bases, there was a span of 27 bases. Germline V gene sequence: CDR1 MGHRA, CDR2 YSYEKL. The CDR3 contains 18 residues. The CDR3 sequence: CASSREDGGTSQPDEQFF. The CDR3 region has the DNA TGCGCCAGCAGCCGAGAGGATGGGGGGACCTCGCAACCGGATGAGCAGTTCTTC.

V gene TRBV7-9 combines with J gene TRBJ1-2, with D maybe TRBD1 (5 bases). This CDR3 is 16 amino acids long. The germline CDR1 and CDR2 sequences are SEHNR and FQNEAQ (reference sequence). V was shortened by 4 bases and J by 3 bases, with 18 bases between the two germline ends. CDR3: CASSSTRSTGYYGYTF. The CDR3 region has the DNA TGTGCCAGCAGCTCGACCAGAAGTACAGGCTACTATGGCTACACCTTC.

This clonotype was counted a few times. The chain has TRBV6-2 or TRBV6-3 and TRBJ2-1; possibly TRBD1 or TRBD2 for D (5 bases each). The CDR3 covers 18 residues. Germline CDR1 MNHEY, CDR2 SVGEGT. Deletions cut 5 bases from V and 6 bases from J, with 26 bases between. The CDR3 coding sequence is TGTGCCAGCAGTCTCATCCCAGGAGCTCCCCGGGGACGCAATGAGCAGTTCTTC. This gives the protein CASSLIPGAPRGRNEQFF.

This clonotype was found a few times. The chain is built from TRBV11-2 and TRBJ2-7; 7 bases align to TRBD1. Germline V CDR1 and CDR2: SGHAT, FQNNGV. V lost 2 bases to trimming and J lost 2 bases; unmatched junction nucleotides: 9. There are 16 residues in the CDR3. The CDR3 coding sequence is TGTGCCAGCAGCTTATCGATGGGAGACAGGGCCTACGAGCAGTACTTC. It specifies CASSLSMGDRAYEQYF.

The chain carries TRBV19 and TRBJ1-1; D unresolved. Trimming removed 7 bases from V and 1 base from J, with 13 bases in between. CDR1 LNHDA and CDR2 SQIVND come from the germline V gene (reference sequence). There are 14 residues in the CDR3. The chain's CDR3 is CASTQEAANTEAFF. CDR3 coding DNA: TGTGCCAGTACACAAGAGGCGGCGAACACTGAAGCTTTCTTT.

The rearrangement uses TRBV7-1 and TRBJ2-7, with D perhaps given as TRBD1 or TRBD2 (5 bases each). TRBV7-1 counts as an open reading frame of uncertain function. The CDR3 loop spans 15 amino acids. Trimming took 3 bases from V and 3 from J, leaving 15 bases between them. CDR3 loop: CASSSTGTQSYEQYF. The CDR3, as DNA: TGTGCCAGCAGCTCTACCGGGACCCAGAGCTACGAGCAGTACTTC.

This clonotype was seen only a few times. The CDR3 loop reads CASSQEWTSGGAEDEQFF. The CDR3 DNA follows: TGCGCCAGCAGCCAAGAGTGGACTAGCGGGGGGGCTGAGGATGAGCAGTTCTTC. V gene TRBV4-3 combines with J gene TRBJ2-1, with 15 positions matching TRBD2. The germline V gene has CDR1 LGHNA and CDR2 YSLEER. V shed 0 bases, J shed 8 bases, and the junction held 8 bases outside the gene matches. This CDR3 contains 18 residues.

There are a few counts of this clonotype. The chain combines TRBV7-9 with TRBJ2-1; tentatively, D is TRBD2 (7 bases). Looked up from germline, CDR1 is SEHNR and CDR2 is FQNEAQ (reference sequence). This CDR3 comprises 17 residues. V shed 3 bases and J shed 3 bases, with 18 bases lying between them. Written as DNA, the CDR3 is TGTGCCAGCAGCTTCACGGGGGGCACGGAACTCTACAATGAGCAGTTCTTC. Amino acid sequence: CASSFTGGTELYNEQFF. Filled out from reference TRBV7-9 and TRBJ2-1, the complete variable domain reads DTGVSQNPRHKITKRGQNVTFRCDPISEHNRLYWYRQTLGQGPEFLTYFQNEAQLEKSRLLSDRFSAERPKGSFSTLEIQRTEQGDSAMYLCASSFTGGTELYNEQFFGPGTRLTVL.

The rearrangement links TRBV3-1 to TRBJ2-3; 8 positions match TRBD1. This CDR3 contains 19 residues. With V trimmed by 2 bases and J by 2 bases, 15 bases remained unmatched. Germline lookup yields CDR1 LGHDT and CDR2 YNNKEL (reference sequence). CDR3: CASSQQRGQGNRVTDTQYF. In DNA, the CDR3 is TGTGCCAGCAGCCAACAGAGAGGACAGGGAAATCGGGTCACAGATACGCAGTATTTT.

The chain employs TRBV5-6 and TRBJ1-2; D is unresolved. CDR1 SGHDT and CDR2 YYEEEE come from the germline V gene. The CDR3 has 14 residues. The ends were cut back, 0 bases at V and 8 bases at J, with 14 bases in the middle. The CDR3: CASSLVQFEGGYTF. The CDR3 DNA sequence: TGTGCCAGCAGCTTGGTTCAATTCGAGGGCGGCTACACCTTC.

As concerns this clonotype: The germline gene is not matched at one end of the junction; a read error may be the cause. The rearrangement uses TRBV6-8 and TRBJ2-3; D is possibly TRBD1 or TRBD2 (5 bases each). This CDR3 comprises 15 residues. Germline CDR1 MNHGY, CDR2 SAAAGT. The CDR3, as DNA: TGTGCCAGCAGGACCGGGACGGCCTTGGGGGATACGCAGGATTTT. Translating it yields CASRTGTALGDTQDF.